This TCR beta chain emerged from a study of blood T cell repertoires in COVID-19. Overall study context: Samples came from the United States, Italy and Spain, spanning acute and convalescent COVID-19.

This CDR3 is built from 13 residues. Trimming took 9 bases from V and 1 from J; bases not matched to a gene: 3. The germline CDR1 and CDR2 sequences are LNHDA and SQIVND (reference sequence). In the study's own analysis: Reference gene primer amplification in the assay estimated nucleated cell counts. Profiled with immunoSEQ multiplex PCR; TCRdb holds only in-frame clones, not every one. That table gives V, J and clone size, and the DNA gave D and trimming. There are 60,000 to 90,000 clones in the sample; around 67% occur only once, and roughly a fifth lies in the top ten. The chain is built from TRBV19 and TRBJ1-5; 7 positions agree with TRBD1. This TCR derives from a man in his fifties or sixties with acute or convalescent COVID-19. The sample comprised peripheral blood. The CDR3 loop is CASSTGSNQPQHF. Written as DNA, the CDR3 is TGTGCCAGCTCGACAGGGAGCAATCAGCCCCAGCATTTT.